Each of the 32 T cell receptor beta chains below was sequenced from the same sample in a study of blood T cell repertoires in COVID-19. Method: immunoSEQ multiplex PCR; TCRdb's copy keeps in-frame clones and lacks some. This sample carries 250,000 or so clones, around 90% of them seen once, and the ten largest clones take roughly 3.7%. Sequencing was carried out using PBMCs or T cells enriched from blood (not recorded which). The origin of the receptors is a woman aged 25-40 years who had been exposed to COVID-19.

The chain carries TRBV14 and TRBJ1-2, with D perhaps matching TRBD1 (5 bases). This CDR3 spans 14 amino acids. The V and J ends lost 3 bases and 7 bases respectively, with 15 bases between them. The germline V gene has CDR1 SGHDN and CDR2 FVKESK. DNA for the CDR3: TGTGCCAGCAGCCAGGTGCAGGGACTCGGTGGCTACACCTTC. It encodes CASSQVQGLGGYTF. The entire variable domain, with the rest obtained from reference TRBV14 and TRBJ1-2, is as follows: EAGVTQFPSHSVIEKGQTVTLRCDPISGHDNLYWYRRVMGKEIKFLLHFVKESKQDESGMPNNRFLAERTGGTYSTLKVQPAELEDSGVYFCASSQVQGLGGYTFGSGTRLTVV.

This chain joins TRBV16 and TRBJ2-3; 7 bases are a match to TRBD2. The junction had 6 bases not matched to a gene; V was cut back by 1 base and J by 2 bases. CDR1 KGHSY and CDR2 FQNENV come from the germline V gene. This CDR3 is 16 amino acids long. This CDR3 is CASSQLTRGFTDTQYF. CDR3 DNA sequence: TGTGCCAGCAGCCAATTGACGCGGGGGTTCACAGATACGCAGTATTTT.

Notes on this clone: Germline is not matched at one junction end, which may reflect a read error. The chain links TRBV4-2 to TRBJ2-2; 8 bases map to TRBD2. Germline assignment: CDR1 LGHNA and CDR2 YNFKEQ. The CDR3 has 16 residues. CDR3 sequence (DNA): TGTGCCAGCAGCCCAACCGGGAGGGCGAACGCCGGGGAGCTGTTTTTT. Protein product: CASSPTGRANAGELFF.

In this sample, this clone turned up a few times. The chain employs TRBV30 and TRBJ2-7; 7 positions match TRBD1. The junction had 3 bases not matched to a gene; V was cut back by 2 bases and J by 2 bases. Germline CDR1 and CDR2: GTSNPN and SVGIG (reference sequence). CDR3 length: 13 residues. CDR3 sequence (DNA): TGTGCCTGGAGTACAGGGACAGCCTACGAGCAGTACTTC. It codes for CAWSTGTAYEQYF.

J is TRBJ1-1 and V is TRBV5-1; 7 positions agree with TRBD1. Trimming took 3 bases from V and 4 from J; bases not matched to a gene: 6. The CDR3 runs 14 residues. Germline lookup yields CDR1 SGHRS and CDR2 YFSETQ. The CDR3 DNA is TGCGCCAGCAGCTCCGACAGGGCGCGCACTGAAGCTTTCTTT. Translated, it gives CASSSDRARTEAFF.

A remark on this clone: Other nucleotide sequences from this sample produce the same CDR3. The rearrangement uses TRBV4-1 and TRBJ1-1, with D perhaps TRBD1 (5 bases). Trimming removed 0 bases from V and 0 bases from J, with 8 bases in between. Germline V gives CDR1 MGHRA, CDR2 YSYEKL. There are 15 residues in the CDR3. The DNA for the CDR3 is TGCGCCAGCAGCCAAGATCAGGGTCTGAACACTGAAGCTTTCTTT. This codes for CASSQDQGLNTEAFF.

This chain connects TRBV2 to TRBJ2-2, with TRBD1 matching 8 bases. V trimming: 4 bases; J trimming: 6 bases; junction bases outside the gene matches: 10. CDR3 length: 16 amino acids. From germline, CDR1 is SNHLY and CDR2 FYNNEI. The CDR3 spells CASSGSWTGIAGELFF. DNA for the CDR3: TGTGCCAGCAGTGGTAGTTGGACAGGGATCGCCGGGGAGCTGTTTTTT.

The chain combines TRBV4-2 with TRBJ1-6; the D gene is possibly TRBD1 (5 bases). This CDR3 region has 15 residues. Germline lookup yields CDR1 LGHNA and CDR2 YNFKEQ. Trimming pared 5 bases from V and 7 bases from J, leaving 15 bases between. CDR3 sequence: CASSSQGGRNSPLHF. Here the CDR3 DNA reads TGTGCCAGCAGCTCCCAGGGAGGGCGGAATTCACCCCTCCACTTT.

V gene TRBV3-1 (or the pseudogene TRBV3-2) combines with J gene TRBJ2-5; no definite D call. Trimming cost V 2 bases and J 0 bases, with 7 bases left between them. This CDR3 spans 14 amino acids. The V gene's germline CDR1 is LGHDT and CDR2 YNNKEL (reference sequence). CDR3 in DNA: TGTGCCAGCAGCCAACGTCTCGACCAAGAGACCCAGTACTTC. Residues: CASSQRLDQETQYF.

The rearrangement links TRBV5-8 to TRBJ2-7; D possibly corresponds to TRBD1 (6 bases). This CDR3 comprises 13 residues. The germline gives CDR1 SGHTS, CDR2 YDEGEE. Trimming took off 5 bases at V and 2 bases at J, with 11 bases between the two ends. CDR3 in DNA: TGTGCCAGCAGTTACGGACAGACCTACGAGCAGTACTTC. It is translated as CASSYGQTYEQYF.

The chain employs TRBV9 and TRBJ2-2, with a possible D match to TRBD1 (5 bases). CDR3 length: 15 residues. Germline V gene sequence: CDR1 SGDLS, CDR2 YYNGEE. Trimming stripped 0 bases from V and 5 bases from J, with 11 bases between. This CDR3 is CASSVAGHGTGELFF. In nucleotides, the CDR3 is TGTGCCAGCAGCGTAGCAGGACATGGGACCGGGGAGCTGTTTTTT.

The gene calls are TRBV7-8 and TRBJ2-7, with D perhaps matching TRBD2 (5 bases). CDR1 and CDR2 (germline): SGHVS, FQNEAQ. V shed 5 bases and J shed 2 bases, with 13 bases lying between them. The CDR3 is made up of 14 amino acids. The CDR3 DNA reads TGTGCCAGCAGCCAAGGACTGAGAACCTACGAGCAGTACTTC. It specifies CASSQGLRTYEQYF.

This chain joins TRBV2 and TRBJ2-4; TRBD2 matches 9 bases. This CDR3 is built from 15 residues. Germline values: CDR1 SNHLY, CDR2 FYNNEI. The V segment lost 7 bases and the J segment 2 bases; nucleotides outside the gene matches: 6. The CDR3 DNA reads as TGTGCCAGCAAGCAGCTAGCGGGAACCAAAAACATTCAGTACTTC. Translation gives CASKQLAGTKNIQYF.

The V and J genes are TRBV5-6 and TRBJ1-4; 7 bases are shared with TRBD1. V was pared by 0 bases and J by 8 bases, with 1 base of the junction left unmatched. The CDR3 is 13 amino acids. The germline V gene has CDR1 SGHDT and CDR2 YYEEEE. This CDR3 is CASSLDRGEKLFF. As DNA, the CDR3 is TGTGCCAGCAGCTTGGACAGGGGCGAAAAACTGTTTTTT.

This clone is a singleton in its sample. V is TRBV3-1 (or the pseudogene TRBV3-2) and J is TRBJ2-2; D might be TRBD1 (5 bases). CDR1 is LGHDT, CDR2 YNNKEL, per germline (reference sequence). This CDR3 spans 15 amino acids. The V end lost 6 bases, the J end lost 3 bases, and 14 bases lay between the germline ends. The CDR3 DNA reads TGTGCCAGCAGGGCCCGGGTGGGGCACACCGGGGAGCTGTTTTTT. This sequence encodes CASRARVGHTGELFF.

The chain couples TRBV5-1 to TRBJ1-5, with D possibly being TRBD1 (5 bases). V lost 3 bases and J lost 0, with 10 bases in between. Looked up from germline, CDR1 is SGHRS and CDR2 is YFSETQ. The CDR3 covers 15 residues. The CDR3 DNA is TGCGCCAGCAGCTCCTCCGGGGGTAGCAATCAGCCCCAGCATTTT. Its protein is CASSSSGGSNQPQHF.

Here the CDR3 reads CASSRDRVNEGYTF. The CDR3 DNA follows: TGTGCCAGCAGCCGGGACAGGGTAAATGAAGGCTACACCTTC. The chain links TRBV7-4 to TRBJ1-2; 9 nucleotides line up with TRBD1. Germline V gives CDR1 SGHVT, CDR2 SQSDAQ. The CDR3 sequence is 14 residues long. V was pared by 5 bases and J by 8 bases, with 9 bases of the junction left unmatched.

This chain uses TRBV19 with TRBJ1-5, with TRBD1 matching 7 bases. This CDR3 has 14 amino acids. The ends lost 7 bases at V and 7 bases at J; junction bases unmatched: 10. Germline CDR1 and CDR2: LNHDA and SQIVND (reference sequence). The CDR3 DNA sequence: TGTGCCAGTACCGAGGGGGCTCGTACCCAGCCCCAGCATTTT. Translated, it gives CASTEGARTQPQHF.

This chain uses TRBV6-5 with TRBJ1-6; 9 nucleotides agree with TRBD1. The CDR3 extends over 13 amino acids. J lost 5 bases, V lost 9 bases, and 2 bases had no gene match. CDR1 MNHEY and CDR2 SVGAGI come from the germline V gene. CDR3: CASWTGDNSPLHF. CDR3 DNA sequence: TGTGCCAGTTGGACAGGGGATAATTCACCCCTCCACTTT.

The chain links TRBV18 to TRBJ2-5, with D perhaps TRBD1 (6 bases). Germline CDR1 KGHSH, CDR2 LQKENI. CDR3 length equals 14 residues. V lost 3 bases and J lost 4, with 12 bases in between. The CDR3 region is CASSPLGGRETQYF. In DNA form, the CDR3 reads TGTGCCAGCTCACCCCTAGGGGGTAGAGAGACCCAGTACTTC. Together with reference TRBV18 and TRBJ2-5, the CDR3 gives the full variable domain: NAGVMQNPRHLVRRRGQEARLRCSPMKGHSHVYWYRQLPEEGLKFMVYLQKENIIDESGMPKERFSAEFPKEGPSILRIQQVVRGDSAAYFCASSPLGGRETQYFGPGTRLLVL.

This chain joins TRBV4-1 and TRBJ2-5; D unresolved. Germline CDR1 is MGHRA and CDR2 is YSYEKL. Trimming removed 1 base at V and 7 bases at J, with 10 bases between. This CDR3 comprises 13 residues. The CDR3 sequence: CASSQVRSWTQYF. CDR3 bases: TGCGCCAGCAGCCAAGTTCGCAGTTGGACCCAGTACTTC.

The chain employs TRBV5-1 and TRBJ1-2, with 7 positions matching TRBD1. CDR3 length: 15 residues. Losses at the gene ends were 0 bases for V and 4 bases for J; bases not matched to a gene: 6. Germline-derived CDR1 and CDR2 are SGHRS and YFSETQ. CDR3 protein: CASSLAPGTVYGYTF. The CDR3 DNA follows: TGCGCCAGCAGCTTGGCCCCCGGGACAGTCTATGGCTACACCTTC.

This clone was counted a single time. The CDR3 coding sequence is TGTGCCAGTAGTATACTAGCGGGAGGTATTAATGAGCAGTTCTTC. Protein: CASSILAGGINEQFF. The chain carries TRBV19 and TRBJ2-1, with 11 bases identical to TRBD2. Germline trimming cut 2 bases from V and 7 bases from J; bases unmatched to any gene: 4. The CDR3 extends over 15 amino acids. CDR1 and CDR2 (germline): LNHDA, SQIVND (reference sequence).

This chain connects TRBV6-1 to TRBJ2-7; possibly TRBD2 for D (6 bases). Germline CDR1 MNHNS, CDR2 SASEGT. This CDR3 contains 14 residues. Trimming took off 1 base at V and 2 bases at J, with 9 bases between the two ends. CDR3 region: CASSEGGGTYEQYF. CDR3 DNA: TGTGCCAGCAGTGAAGGGGGCGGGACCTACGAGCAGTACTTC.

CDR3 residues: CSVPTSGRSYEQYF. CDR3 nucleotide sequence: TGCAGCGTACCGACTAGCGGCCGTTCCTACGAGCAGTACTTC. The chain recombines TRBV29-1 with TRBJ2-7; 9 nucleotides match TRBD2. Germline V gene sequence: CDR1 SQVTM, CDR2 ANQGSEA. The CDR3 extends over 14 amino acids. V lost 6 bases and J lost 1; bases outside the gene matches: 7.

V is TRBV2 and J is TRBJ1-5, with unresolved D. The V gene's germline CDR1 is SNHLY and CDR2 FYNNEI. This CDR3 spans 13 amino acids. With 8 bases removed from V and 3 bases from J, the gap between germline ends came to 11 bases. CDR3 in DNA: TGTGCCAGCTCTTCTATCCCCAATCAGCCCCAGCATTTT. Amino acid sequence: CASSSIPNQPQHF.

This chain joins TRBV7-2 and TRBJ2-3, with 9 bases that match TRBD2. CDR1 and CDR2 from the germline V gene are SGHTA and FQGNSA. The CDR3 has 15 residues. V lost 3 bases and J lost 2; bases outside the gene matches: 3. CDR3: CASSFLAGTTDTQYF. As DNA, the CDR3 is TGTGCCAGCAGCTTTCTAGCGGGAACCACAGATACGCAGTATTTT.

This chain joins TRBV30 and TRBJ2-7, with TRBD1 identical over 7 bases. The CDR3 covers 15 residues. V gave up 0 bases and J gave up 5 bases; unmatched junction bases: 10. Germline-derived CDR1 and CDR2 are GTSNPN and SVGIG (reference sequence). The DNA of the CDR3 is TGTGCCTGGAGTGTAAGTAGGGGGCTTCGGGACGAGCAGTACTTC. Translating gives CAWSVSRGLRDEQYF.

This clone showed up just once. CDR3 coding DNA: TGTGCCATCGCACGGGACAGGGGGGGAGAAGCTTTCTTT. Its translation is CAIARDRGGEAFF. The chain uses TRBV10-3 and TRBJ1-1; TRBD1 aligns across 11 bases. CDR3 length: 13 amino acids. Trimming at V came to 8 bases and at J to 8 bases, leaving 7 bases not matched to a gene. CDR1 ENHRY and CDR2 SYGVKD come from the germline V gene.

The J gene is TRBJ1-6, the V gene TRBV10-2, with TRBD1 matching 9 bases. Germline CDR1 and CDR2: WSHSY and SAAADI. J lost 10 bases, V lost 4 bases, and 8 bases had no gene match. The length of the CDR3 is 15 residues. CDR3: CASSGPGQGKSPLHF. The CDR3 coding sequence is TGCGCCAGCAGTGGGCCGGGACAGGGTAAATCACCCCTCCACTTT.

V gene TRBV9 combines with J gene TRBJ1-2; no clear D. This CDR3 contains 12 residues. Trimming removed 2 bases from V and 5 bases from J, with 7 bases in between. Germline V gene lookup returns CDR1 SGDLS and CDR2 YYNGEE. Here the CDR3 reads CASSVEPYGYTF. CDR3 coding DNA: TGTGCCAGCAGCGTGGAGCCATATGGCTACACCTTC.

J is TRBJ2-5 and V is TRBV7-9, with D tentatively TRBD2 (6 bases). The V gene's germline CDR1 is SEHNR and CDR2 FQNEAQ (reference sequence). This CDR3 has 15 residues. V lost 5 bases to trimming and J lost 4 bases, with 17 bases between them. The CDR3 spells CASSRLGTGRETQYF. CDR3 DNA sequence: TGTGCCAGCAGCCGTCTCGGGACTGGTCGAGAGACCCAGTACTTC.